This paragraph covers one T cell receptor (beta chain) sequence. The CDR3 is 14 residues long. From germline, CDR1 is SGHAT and CDR2 FQNNGV. Trimming shortened V by 3 bases and J by 4 bases, and 11 bases separated the two germline ends. This specimen comes from a study of OX40 agonist ivuxolimab in advanced cancers. Background on the study: Ivuxolimab is a fully human IgG2 antibody that activates OX40 (CD134). People who had prior anti-PD-1, anti-PD-L1 or anti-CTLA-4 therapy could take part, and around 40% had some. The patients received ivuxolimab by intravenous route every 2 weeks at 0.01 to 10 mg/kg.

Using immunoSEQ multiplex PCR, the repertoire was profiled, and TCRdb retains in-frame clones only, with some absent. The table has tens of thousands of clones, about 80% seen once. Individuals having autoimmune disease history or systemic immunosuppression were not enrolled. The chain joins TRBV11-2 to TRBJ2-3; perhaps TRBD2 as D (5 bases). Sequences were derived from CD4+ or CD8+ T cells sorted from blood, sampled in a trial of the OX40 agonist ivuxolimab. This clonotype was sampled from an adult with an advanced solid tumor such as melanoma, head and neck, liver or kidney cancer. The chain's CDR3 is CASSFGVPPDTQYF. In DNA, the CDR3 is TGTGCCAGCAGCTTCGGGGTCCCCCCAGATACGCAGTATTTT.